This T cell receptor beta chain was captured by sequencing in a study of blood T cell repertoires in COVID-19. This CDR3 is 18 amino acids long. Trimming cost V 6 bases and J 3 bases; bases outside gene matches: 18. CDR1 and CDR2 (germline): SGHRS, YFSETQ. In the original workflow: It was from reference gene primer amplification that nucleated cell counts were estimated. The data were produced by immunoSEQ multiplex PCR, yet TCRdb's version contains in-frame clones alone and is incomplete. Clone size and the V and J calls come from that table; the DNA yielded D and trimming. The data contain under 300,000 clones, around 85% of them singletons.

This clonotype was obtained from a man aged 55 to 70 with acute or convalescent COVID-19. The rearrangement joins TRBV5-1 to TRBJ2-7; 10 nucleotides line up with TRBD1. The sequenced sample was peripheral blood. The CDR3 sequence is CASTPLNSPGTGVYEQYF. The CDR3 bases are TGCGCCAGCACCCCACTTAATAGCCCCGGGACAGGGGTCTACGAGCAGTACTTC.